Following are 3 T cell receptor beta chains from one sample sequenced in a study of T-cell memory formation after mild COVID-19. Using its own MiXCR run on the 5' RACE reads, TCRdb lists one record per CDR3 protein. The sample lists around 200,000 distinct CDR3 sequences, roughly 10% occurring once. The sample consisted of PBMCs or a T cell subset sorted from them (not recorded which). All receptors come from a man younger than 35 who had mild COVID-19 (a few samples of this study predate the infection). Cell type and time point are not known.

This chain links TRBV12-3 or TRBV12-4 with TRBJ2-7; TRBD1 might be the D (6 bases). The CDR3 contains 13 residues. Trimming cost V 3 bases and J 9 bases, with 15 bases left between them. As DNA, the CDR3 is TGTGCCAGCAGTTTCGGGGCAGCGACAGGGCAGTACTTC. Translated, it gives CASSFGAATGQYF.

There are a few counts of this clonotype. The chain combines TRBV10-3 with TRBJ2-7; 9 nucleotides line up with TRBD2. With 0 bases clipped from V and 4 bases from J, the junction kept 4 bases outside the gene matches. There are 15 residues in the CDR3. Germline assignment: CDR1 ENHRY and CDR2 SYGVKD. Written as DNA, the CDR3 is TGTGCCATCAGTGAGTCGGGTAGCGGGGGATACGAGCAGTACTTC. Translated: CAISESGSGGYEQYF.

The chain is built from TRBV3-1 and TRBJ2-2, with TRBD2 as a possible D gene (6 bases). V lost 1 base and J 6 bases, leaving 9 bases between the germline ends. Germline V gene lookup returns CDR1 LGHDT and CDR2 YNNKEL (reference sequence). CDR3 size: 14 residues. The CDR3 DNA reads as TGTGCCAGCAGCCAAGGGCGGGGCGCCGGGGAGCTGTTTTTT. Encoded protein: CASSQGRGAGELFF.